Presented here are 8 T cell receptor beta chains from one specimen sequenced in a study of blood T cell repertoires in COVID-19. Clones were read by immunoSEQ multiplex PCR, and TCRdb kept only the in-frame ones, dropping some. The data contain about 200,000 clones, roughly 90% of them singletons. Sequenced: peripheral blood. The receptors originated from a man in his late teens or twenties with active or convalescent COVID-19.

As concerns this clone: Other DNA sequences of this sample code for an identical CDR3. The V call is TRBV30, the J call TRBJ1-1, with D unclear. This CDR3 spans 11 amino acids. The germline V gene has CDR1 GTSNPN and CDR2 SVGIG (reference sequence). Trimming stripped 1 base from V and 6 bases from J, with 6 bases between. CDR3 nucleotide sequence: TGTGCCTGGAGTGGCGGGGCTGAAGCTTTCTTT. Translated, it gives CAWSGGAEAFF.

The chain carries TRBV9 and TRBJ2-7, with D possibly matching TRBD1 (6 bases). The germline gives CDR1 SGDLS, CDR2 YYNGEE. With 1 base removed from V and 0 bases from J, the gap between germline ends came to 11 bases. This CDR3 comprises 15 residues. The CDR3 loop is CASSVRWDNSYEQYF. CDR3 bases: TGTGCCAGCAGCGTAAGATGGGACAACTCCTACGAGCAGTACTTC.

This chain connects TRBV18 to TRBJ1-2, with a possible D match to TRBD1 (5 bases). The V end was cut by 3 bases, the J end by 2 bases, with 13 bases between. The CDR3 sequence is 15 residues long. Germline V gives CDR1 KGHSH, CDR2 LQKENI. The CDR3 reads CASSPTAGENYGYTF. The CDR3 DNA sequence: TGTGCCAGCTCACCCACCGCGGGGGAAAACTATGGCTACACCTTC.

The CDR3 bases are TGTGCCAGCAGACCGACAGCTGGATTCTACTACACCTTC. Translated, it gives CASRPTAGFYYTF. The chain links TRBV7-2 to TRBJ1-2, with a weak D call TRBD1 (5 bases). This CDR3 has 13 amino acids. The V end was cut by 6 bases, the J end by 10 bases, with 18 bases between. Per the germline V gene, CDR1 is SGHTA and CDR2 is FQGNSA.

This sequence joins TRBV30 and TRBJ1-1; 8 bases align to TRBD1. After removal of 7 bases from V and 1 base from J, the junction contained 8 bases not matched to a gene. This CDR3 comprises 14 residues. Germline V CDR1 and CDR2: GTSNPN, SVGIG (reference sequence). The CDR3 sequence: CAYHTGTGNTEAFF. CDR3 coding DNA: TGTGCCTACCATACAGGGACAGGGAACACTGAAGCTTTCTTT.

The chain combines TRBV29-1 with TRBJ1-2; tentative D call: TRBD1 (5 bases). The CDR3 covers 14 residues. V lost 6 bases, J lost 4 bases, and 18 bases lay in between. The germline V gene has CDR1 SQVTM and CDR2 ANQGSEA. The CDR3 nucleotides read TGCAGCGTGGATACCGGGACTTTCGGCTATGGCTACACCTTC. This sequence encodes CSVDTGTFGYGYTF. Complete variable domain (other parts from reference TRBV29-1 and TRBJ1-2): SAVISQKPSRDICQRGTSLTIQCQVDSQVTMMFWYRQQPGQSLTLIATANQGSEATYESGFVIDKFPISRPNLTFSTLTVSNMSPEDSSIYLCSVDTGTFGYGYTFGSGTRLTVV.

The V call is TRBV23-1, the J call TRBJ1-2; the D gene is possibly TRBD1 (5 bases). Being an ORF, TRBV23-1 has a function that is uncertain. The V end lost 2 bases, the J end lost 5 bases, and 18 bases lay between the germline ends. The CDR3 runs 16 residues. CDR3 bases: TGCGCCAGCAGTCAAGTGAGGTTAAAGGGGTTATATGGCTACACCTTC. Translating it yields CASSQVRLKGLYGYTF.

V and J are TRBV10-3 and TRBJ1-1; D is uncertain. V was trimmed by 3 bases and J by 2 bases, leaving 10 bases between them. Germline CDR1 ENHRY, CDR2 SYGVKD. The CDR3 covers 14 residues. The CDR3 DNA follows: TGTGCCATCAGTGAAGGAGGGCGTAACACTGAAGCTTTCTTT. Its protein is CAISEGGRNTEAFF.